The present TCR beta chain was sequenced within a study of radiotherapy plus CTLA-4 blockade in lung cancer. Data came from immunoSEQ multiplex PCR; TCRdb stores just in-frame clones and leaves some out. The sample has roughly 98,000 clones; roughly four fifths are singletons. The length of the CDR3 is 16 residues. With 3 bases removed from V and 4 bases from J, the gap between germline ends came to 18 bases. Germline V gene lookup returns CDR1 SGHDN and CDR2 FVKESK. People whose metastatic non-small-cell lung cancer was chemo-refractory got focal radiation along with CTLA-4 blockade by ipilimumab. Study outcomes and limitations: Tumor-derived TCR clones expanded in blood after radiotherapy plus ipilimumab.

As concerns this clone: Its antigen is unidentified.

The chain links TRBV14 to TRBJ1-2; a weak D match, TRBD1 (5 bases). This specimen was peripheral blood, taken from a patient treated with radiotherapy plus ipilimumab. The receptor comes from a human donor with non-small cell lung cancer who had a partial response to radiotherapy plus ipilimumab. The CDR3 region is CASSHREGRPSYGYTF. In nucleotides, the CDR3 is TGTGCCAGCAGCCACCGGGAGGGGCGGCCTTCCTATGGCTACACCTTC.